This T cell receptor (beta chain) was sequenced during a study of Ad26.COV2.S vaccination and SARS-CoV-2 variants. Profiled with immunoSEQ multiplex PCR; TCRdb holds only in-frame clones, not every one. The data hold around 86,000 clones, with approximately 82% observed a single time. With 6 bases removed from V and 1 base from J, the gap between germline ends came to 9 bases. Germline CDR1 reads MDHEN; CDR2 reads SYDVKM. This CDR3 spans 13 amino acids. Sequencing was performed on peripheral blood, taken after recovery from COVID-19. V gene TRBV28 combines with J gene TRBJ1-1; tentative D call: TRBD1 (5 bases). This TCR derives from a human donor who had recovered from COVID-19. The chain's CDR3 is CASRYRRNTEAFF. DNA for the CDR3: TGTGCCAGCAGGTACAGGAGGAACACTGAAGCTTTCTTT.